Sequencing of this T cell receptor beta chain was carried out in a study of CD8 T cells in ankylosing spondylitis. TCRdb reprocessed the 5' RACE reads with MiXCR, giving one entry per CDR3 protein. Of under 300,000 distinct CDR3 sequences listed, around 7.8% are singletons. Findings and limits, study-wide: Among TCR beta sequences, a motif of 7 to 9 highly homologous variants appeared characteristic of ankylosing spondylitis blood. Certain motif variants had earlier appeared in reactive arthritis synovial fluid and blood.

The CDR3 sequence is 18 residues long. Per the germline V gene, CDR1 is KGHSH and CDR2 is LQKENI. V lost 1 base and J lost 2, with 20 bases in between. This clonotype was counted at least ten times. The antigen remains unidentified. The chain uses TRBV18 and TRBJ1-2; D gene uncertain. This clonotype originated in a male donor with ankylosing spondylitis or in good health (not recorded which). Input material: blood, either unsorted or a sorted T cell fraction (not recorded which). The CDR3 spells CASSPRGVEGQPNYGYTF. The CDR3 nucleotides are TGTGCCAGCTCACCACGCGGGGTAGAAGGGCAACCGAACTATGGCTACACCTTC.